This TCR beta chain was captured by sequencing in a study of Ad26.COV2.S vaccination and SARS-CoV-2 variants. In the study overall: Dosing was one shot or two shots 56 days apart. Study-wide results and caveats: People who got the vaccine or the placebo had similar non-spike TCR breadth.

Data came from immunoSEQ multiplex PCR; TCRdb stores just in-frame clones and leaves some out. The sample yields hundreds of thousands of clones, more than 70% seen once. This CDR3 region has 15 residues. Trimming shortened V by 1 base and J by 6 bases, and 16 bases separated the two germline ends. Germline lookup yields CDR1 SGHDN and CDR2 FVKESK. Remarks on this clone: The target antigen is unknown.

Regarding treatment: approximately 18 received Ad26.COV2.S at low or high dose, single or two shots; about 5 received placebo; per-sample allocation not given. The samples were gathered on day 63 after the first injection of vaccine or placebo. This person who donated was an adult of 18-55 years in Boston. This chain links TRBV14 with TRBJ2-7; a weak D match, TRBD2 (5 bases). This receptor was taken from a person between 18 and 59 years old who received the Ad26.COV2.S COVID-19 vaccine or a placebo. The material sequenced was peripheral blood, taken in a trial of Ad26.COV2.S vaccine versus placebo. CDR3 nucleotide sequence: TGTGCCAGCAGCCAAGTAGTGGGAGTTCGGGGCGAGCAGTACTTC. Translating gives CASSQVVGVRGEQYF.